A single sample gave rise to the 28 T cell receptor beta chains below, sequenced in a study of CXCR3-negative and CXCR3-positive naive CD8 T cells. Findings and limits, study-wide: CXCR3-negative naive cells had less hydrophobic TRB CDR3s than did CXCR3-positive naive cells.

TRB cDNA libraries were made by UMI-labeled 5' RACE. From the 5' RACE reads, TCRdb lists one entry per CDR3 protein and no DNA. The table for this sample gives 120,000 to 150,000 distinct CDR3 sequences. For these TCRs, the target antigens are not known. The sequenced sample was naive CXCR3+ CD8+ T cells from blood. The subset is: CD45RO-CCR7+CD27+CD95- naive CD8+ T cells expressing CXCR3 (TNR3+). All receptors derive from a human donor in good health. Some clones in this sample may be carry-over from other donors' samples.

The chain links TRBV15 to TRBJ2-5. The CDR3 spans 17 residues. CDR1 and CDR2 (germline): LNHNV, YYDKDF (reference sequence). CDR3 in amino acids: CATSRVPAGATQETQYF.

The chain has TRBV4-1 and TRBJ1-2; there is no DNA to check the TCRdb D call of TRBD1. CDR1 is MGHRA and CDR2 is YSYEKL in the germline V gene. The CDR3 is 16 residues long. The CDR3 reads CASSQEFGKGGYGYTF.

The chain uses TRBV12-3 or TRBV12-4 and TRBJ2-3; TCRdb indicates TRBD1, and absent DNA this call remains unverified. This CDR3 spans 14 amino acids. The CDR3 reads CASSSDPGADTQYF.

J is TRBJ1-1 and V is TRBV27. In germline, CDR1 is MNHEY, CDR2 SMNVEV (reference sequence). CDR3 length: 13 amino acids. The CDR3 sequence is CASSFSDYTEAFF.

The V gene is TRBV7-7, the J gene TRBJ2-1; absent DNA, TCRdb's TRBD2 call cannot be checked. CDR3 size: 15 residues. CDR1 and CDR2 (germline): SSHAT, FNYEAQ (reference sequence). CDR3 protein: CASSLGESPQNEQFF.

The chain uses TRBV5-6 and TRBJ1-1; TCRdb's D call of TRBD1 is untestable without DNA. Germline CDR1 SGHDT, CDR2 YYEEEE. The CDR3 runs to 16 residues. This chain's CDR3 is CASSLEWRTAGTEAFF.

The gene calls are TRBV7-7 and TRBJ2-5; as DNA is missing, the TRBD2 call by TCRdb cannot be tested. Germline V gives CDR1 SSHAT, CDR2 FNYEAQ (reference sequence). This CDR3 has 15 amino acids. The CDR3 protein is CASSLTGATRETQYF.

V usage is TRBV29-1 and J usage is TRBJ2-3. Germline V gene lookup returns CDR1 SQVTM and CDR2 ANQGSEA. The CDR3 is made up of 12 amino acids. CDR3 sequence reads: CSGHSSTDTQYF.

CDR3 amino acids: CATSELADGELFF. The chain carries TRBV24-1 and TRBJ2-2. Germline CDR1 and CDR2: KGHDR and SFDVKD. The CDR3 consists of 13 residues.

This rearrangement joins TRBV29-1 to TRBJ1-3; absent DNA, TCRdb's TRBD1 call cannot be checked. The length of the CDR3 is 13 residues. Germline V gene lookup returns CDR1 SQVTM and CDR2 ANQGSEA. The CDR3 is CSVEIPGANTIYF.

The V call is TRBV29-1, the J call TRBJ2-7; TCRdb picks TRBD1, but there is no DNA to check that call. The CDR3 sequence is 12 residues long. Germline V CDR1 and CDR2: SQVTM, ANQGSEA. The CDR3 sequence: CSVQDRVYEQYF.

This rearrangement joins TRBV20-1 to TRBJ2-7; TCRdb's assignment of TRBD1 cannot be checked, as there is no DNA. CDR1 DFQATT and CDR2 SNEGSKA come from the germline V gene (reference sequence). The CDR3 consists of 14 residues. This CDR3 reads CSASPRLRPYEQYF.

This sequence joins TRBV4-3 and TRBJ2-3; without DNA, the TCRdb call of TRBD1 cannot be checked. Germline V gives CDR1 LGHNA, CDR2 YSLEER. This CDR3 has 18 amino acids. CDR3 sequence reads: CASSQDLTGQLSADTQYF.

CDR3 sequence: CASSGGRGDEQYF. The chain uses TRBV7-3 and TRBJ2-7; TCRdb names TRBD2, which stays unverified in the absence of DNA. This CDR3 comprises 13 residues. Germline lookup yields CDR1 SGHTA and CDR2 FQGTGA.

The chain recombines TRBV6-2 or TRBV6-3 with TRBJ1-5; TCRdb indicates TRBD1, and absent DNA this call remains unverified. The CDR3 is 17 amino acids. CDR1 is MNHEY, CDR2 SVGEGT, per germline. The CDR3 sequence: CASSYFSGTGNHQPQHF.

J is TRBJ1-3 and V is TRBV7-2. There are 15 residues in the CDR3. Germline CDR1 reads SGHTA; CDR2 reads FQGNSA. The CDR3 protein is CASSLEASSGNAIYF.

The J gene is TRBJ2-5, the V gene TRBV20-1; the D gene TCRdb calls, TRBD2, cannot be checked with no DNA. This CDR3 is 18 amino acids long. Germline assignment: CDR1 DFQATT and CDR2 SNEGSKA (reference sequence). The chain's CDR3 is CSARDPSLAGGPGETQYF.

V gene TRBV20-1 combines with J gene TRBJ2-7. Germline assignment: CDR1 DFQATT and CDR2 SNEGSKA (reference sequence). The CDR3 is made up of 15 amino acids. The CDR3 loop reads CSARDRNGSPYEQYF.

The CDR3 loop is CASGVVGAYEQYF. The chain uses TRBV12-5 and TRBJ2-7; no DNA is available, so the TRBD1 call from TCRdb remains unchecked. The germline V gene has CDR1 LGHNT and CDR2 FRNRAP. The CDR3 is 13 residues long.

The chain links TRBV27 to TRBJ2-7; TCRdb outputs TRBD2, but without DNA this stays unchecked. This CDR3 comprises 13 residues. CDR1 is MNHEY, CDR2 SMNVEV, per germline (reference sequence). CDR3 loop: CASGSGQDYEQYF.

CDR3 amino acids: CASNNQNPRGGEQFF. The J gene is TRBJ2-1, the V gene TRBV12-3 or TRBV12-4; there is no DNA to check the TCRdb D call of TRBD1. The CDR3 consists of 15 residues.

The V gene is TRBV7-9, the J gene TRBJ2-7; the TRBD1 assignment by TCRdb is unverifiable without DNA. In germline, CDR1 is SEHNR, CDR2 FQNEAQ (reference sequence). This CDR3 is built from 15 residues. This CDR3 is CASSLAQGVMYEQYF.

The chain couples TRBV5-5 to TRBJ2-7; TCRdb designates TRBD2, a call that cannot be tested without DNA. CDR3 size: 18 residues. Looked up from germline, CDR1 is SGHKS and CDR2 is YYEKEE (reference sequence). The CDR3 sequence is CASRERLAGGTQTYEQYF.

The V and J genes are TRBV7-9 and TRBJ1-2; TCRdb's D gene call, TRBD1, goes unchecked for lack of DNA. The CDR3 has 16 amino acids. In germline, CDR1 is SEHNR, CDR2 FQNEAQ (reference sequence). The CDR3 is CASSSLLGERGYGYTF.

The chain is built from TRBV29-1 and TRBJ1-2. This CDR3 has 11 amino acids. Germline CDR1 reads SQVTM; CDR2 reads ANQGSEA. CDR3 loop: CSVEAPYGYTF.

This chain uses TRBV27 with TRBJ2-1; as DNA is missing, the TRBD2 call by TCRdb cannot be tested. The CDR3 runs to 13 residues. The germline CDR1 and CDR2 sequences are MNHEY and SMNVEV (reference sequence). CDR3 loop: CASKTSGNNEQFF.

The rearrangement joins TRBV28 to TRBJ2-3; checking the TCRdb D call of TRBD2 is not possible without DNA. Germline V lookup: CDR1 MDHEN, CDR2 SYDVKM. The CDR3 spans 15 residues. CDR3 sequence: CASSQSPLQRHTQYF.

V gene TRBV12-3 or TRBV12-4 combines with J gene TRBJ2-5; the TCRdb call, TRBD1, lacks DNA for checking. The CDR3 extends over 12 amino acids. This CDR3 reads CASLRGGETQYF.